Listed here are 12 T cell receptor beta chains from one sample, sequenced in a study of siplizumab effects on memory and regulatory T cells. Method: immunoSEQ multiplex PCR; TCRdb's copy keeps in-frame clones and lacks some. This sample has nearly 95,000 clones, with approximately 93% found just once. What was sequenced was non-Treg CD4+ T cells sorted from blood. All receptors derive from a human donor in good health.

This chain joins TRBV11-2 and TRBJ1-3; 7 bases fit TRBD1. V was clipped by 1 base and J by 4 bases; unmatched bases: 7. CDR3 length: 16 amino acids. Germline CDR1 SGHAT, CDR2 FQNNGV. This CDR3 reads CASSLVVGQAGNTIYF. CDR3 in DNA: TGTGCCAGCAGCTTAGTGGTCGGACAGGCAGGAAACACCATATATTTT.

V usage is TRBV6-6 and J usage is TRBJ2-7; 7 positions match TRBD1. J gave up 5 bases and V 6 bases, and 7 bases lay outside the gene matches. The CDR3 contains 13 residues. Germline V gives CDR1 MNHNY, CDR2 SVGAGI (reference sequence). Here the CDR3 DNA reads TGTGCCAGCAGAAGACAGGGTTCCAACGAGCAGTACTTC. Protein product: CASRRQGSNEQYF.

This clone turned up a few times. The rearrangement uses TRBV27 and TRBJ1-1; weak D call: TRBD1 (6 bases). CDR3 length: 15 amino acids. V lost 3 bases and J lost 2, with 13 bases in between. Per germline, CDR1 MNHEY and CDR2 SMNVEV (reference sequence). CDR3 sequence reads: CASSFSGASNTEAFF. The CDR3 DNA sequence: TGTGCCAGCAGTTTTTCGGGGGCCTCAAACACTGAAGCTTTCTTT.

Note on this clone: The sample holds other DNA sequences that translate to the same CDR3. V is TRBV9 and J is TRBJ2-7; 8 bases fit TRBD1. The germline V gene has CDR1 SGDLS and CDR2 YYNGEE. The CDR3 has 14 residues. V gave up 0 bases and J gave up 3 bases; unmatched junction bases: 2. Here the CDR3 reads CASSVATGGYEQYF. The CDR3 DNA follows: TGTGCCAGCAGCGTAGCAACAGGGGGCTACGAGCAGTACTTC.

The V gene is TRBV4-1, the J gene TRBJ2-1, with 9 bases identical to TRBD2. The CDR3 sequence is 16 residues long. The V and J ends lost 2 bases and 8 bases, in that order; junction bases with no gene match: 10. Germline V CDR1 and CDR2: MGHRA, YSYEKL. Here the CDR3 reads CASSQPRGGRFDEQFF. The CDR3 DNA is TGCGCCAGCAGCCAACCGCGGGGGGGCCGGTTCGATGAGCAGTTCTTC.

The chain employs TRBV5-8 and TRBJ1-1, with D tentatively TRBD1 (5 bases). There are 16 residues in the CDR3. V was trimmed by 0 bases and J by 3 bases, leaving 15 bases between them. Germline CDR1 reads SGHTS; CDR2 reads YDEGEE. The DNA for the CDR3 is TGTGCCAGCAGCTTGGTCTGGGGGTATGGGGACACTGAAGCTTTCTTT. It specifies CASSLVWGYGDTEAFF.

The V and J genes are TRBV30 and TRBJ1-6; no reliable D call. From germline, CDR1 is GTSNPN and CDR2 SVGIG (reference sequence). The CDR3 runs to 14 residues. Trimming stripped 4 bases from V and 7 bases from J, with 14 bases between. The CDR3 spells CAWMLGPPNSPLHF. In DNA, the CDR3 is TGTGCCTGGATGCTAGGACCACCGAATTCACCCCTCCACTTT.

The chain carries TRBV9 and TRBJ1-2; perhaps TRBD1 as D (5 bases). In germline, CDR1 is SGDLS, CDR2 YYNGEE. V was pared by 2 bases and J by 4 bases, with 18 bases between. The CDR3 totals 16 residues. CDR3 in amino acids: CASSVDPARVGYGYTF. The DNA of the CDR3 is TGTGCCAGCAGCGTTGACCCCGCCAGGGTGGGCTATGGCTACACCTTC.

V usage is TRBV27 and J usage is TRBJ2-2; D is perhaps TRBD1 (5 bases). This CDR3 has 16 residues. Germline CDR1 and CDR2: MNHEY and SMNVEV (reference sequence). The ends were cut back, 1 base at V and 4 bases at J, with 13 bases in the middle. Here the CDR3 DNA reads TGTGCCAGCAGTTTATGGGCCAGGGTAGTCACCGGGGAGCTGTTTTTT. It is translated as CASSLWARVVTGELFF.

To note about this clone: The sample holds other DNA sequences that translate to the same CDR3. The rearrangement uses TRBV9 and TRBJ2-7; D might be TRBD2 (5 bases). Germline values: CDR1 SGDLS, CDR2 YYNGEE. V was trimmed by 0 bases and J by 3 bases, leaving 10 bases between them. CDR3 length: 14 amino acids. The CDR3 DNA reads as TGTGCCAGCAGCGTAGCGTCTAGCAGCTACGAGCAGTACTTC. Protein: CASSVASSSYEQYF.

The genes are TRBV7-2 and TRBJ1-1; TRBD1 agrees at 8 bases. V was pared by 1 base and J by 2 bases, with 3 bases of the junction left unmatched. Germline V gene data show CDR1 as SGHTA and CDR2 as FQGNSA. The CDR3 totals 15 residues. DNA of the CDR3: TGTGCCAGCAGCTTAGTTGGACAGGGCAACACTGAAGCTTTCTTT. As protein: CASSLVGQGNTEAFF.

The CDR3, as DNA: TGTGCCAGCAGCGCCCGACTAGCGACGAACTACGAGCAGTACTTC. Translated, it gives CASSARLATNYEQYF. The chain has TRBV7-2 and TRBJ2-7; 8 bases are a match to TRBD2. The germline gives CDR1 SGHTA, CDR2 FQGNSA. The CDR3 covers 15 residues. The V segment lost 5 bases and the J segment 3 bases; nucleotides outside the gene matches: 9. Full variable domain (remainder filled in from reference TRBV7-2 and TRBJ2-7): GAGVSQSPSNKVTEKGKDVELRCDPISGHTALYWYRQSLGQGLEFLIYFQGNSAPDKSGLPSDRFSAERTGGSVSTLTIQRTQQEDSAVYLCASSARLATNYEQYFGPGTRLTVT.